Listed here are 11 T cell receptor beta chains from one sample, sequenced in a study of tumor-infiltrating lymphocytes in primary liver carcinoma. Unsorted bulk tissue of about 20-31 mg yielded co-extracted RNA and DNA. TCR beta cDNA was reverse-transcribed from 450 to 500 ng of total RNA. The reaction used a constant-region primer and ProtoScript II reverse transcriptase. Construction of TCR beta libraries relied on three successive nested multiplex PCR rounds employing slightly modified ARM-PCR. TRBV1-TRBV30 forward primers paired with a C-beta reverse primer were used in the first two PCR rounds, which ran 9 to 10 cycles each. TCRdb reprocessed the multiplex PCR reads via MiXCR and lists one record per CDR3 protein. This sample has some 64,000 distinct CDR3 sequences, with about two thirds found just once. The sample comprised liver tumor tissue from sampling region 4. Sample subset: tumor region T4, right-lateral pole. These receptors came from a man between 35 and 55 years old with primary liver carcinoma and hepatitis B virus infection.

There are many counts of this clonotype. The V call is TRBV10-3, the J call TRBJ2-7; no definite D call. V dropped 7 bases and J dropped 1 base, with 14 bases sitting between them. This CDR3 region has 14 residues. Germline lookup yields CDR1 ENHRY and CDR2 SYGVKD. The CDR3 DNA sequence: TGTGCCATCACCCCCTCGGCGGATTCCTACGAGCAGTACTTC. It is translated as CAITPSADSYEQYF.

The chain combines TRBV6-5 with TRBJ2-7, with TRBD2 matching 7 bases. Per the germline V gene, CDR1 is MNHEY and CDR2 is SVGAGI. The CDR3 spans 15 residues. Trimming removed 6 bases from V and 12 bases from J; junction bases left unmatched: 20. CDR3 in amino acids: CASRKKPGGSYKLYF. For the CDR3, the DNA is TGTGCCAGCAGAAAAAAACCGGGAGGCTCCTACAAGCTGTACTTC.

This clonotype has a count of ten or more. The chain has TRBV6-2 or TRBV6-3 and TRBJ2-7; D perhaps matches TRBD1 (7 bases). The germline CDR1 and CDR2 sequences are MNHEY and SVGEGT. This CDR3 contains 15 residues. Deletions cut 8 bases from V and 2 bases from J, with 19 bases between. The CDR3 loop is CASGEGGGTTYEQYF. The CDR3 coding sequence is TGTGCCAGCGGGGAAGGGGGCGGGACCACCTACGAGCAGTACTTC.

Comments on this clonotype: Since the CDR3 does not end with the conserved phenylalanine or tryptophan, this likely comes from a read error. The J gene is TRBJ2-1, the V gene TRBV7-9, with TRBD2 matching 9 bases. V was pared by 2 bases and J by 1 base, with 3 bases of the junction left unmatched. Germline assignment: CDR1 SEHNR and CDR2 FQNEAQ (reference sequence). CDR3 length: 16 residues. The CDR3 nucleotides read TGTGCCAGCAGCTTATCTCTAGCGGGGTCCTACAATGAGCAGTTCATC. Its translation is CASSLSLAGSYNEQFI.

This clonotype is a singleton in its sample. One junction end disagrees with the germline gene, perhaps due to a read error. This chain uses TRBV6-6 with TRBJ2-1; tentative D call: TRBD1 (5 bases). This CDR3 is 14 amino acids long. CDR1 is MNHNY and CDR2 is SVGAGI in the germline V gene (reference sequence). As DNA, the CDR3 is TGTACCAGCAATTCCAGGGCTACCCCCCTCGGGCAGTTCTTC. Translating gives CTSNSRATPLGQFF.

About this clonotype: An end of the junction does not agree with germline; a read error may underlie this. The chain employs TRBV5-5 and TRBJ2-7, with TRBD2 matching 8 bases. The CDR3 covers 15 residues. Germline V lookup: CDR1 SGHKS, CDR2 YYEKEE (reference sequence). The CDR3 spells CASSPTLVAGNEHYF. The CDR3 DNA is TGTGCCAGCAGTCCCACACTGGTAGCGGGAAACGAGCACTACTTC.

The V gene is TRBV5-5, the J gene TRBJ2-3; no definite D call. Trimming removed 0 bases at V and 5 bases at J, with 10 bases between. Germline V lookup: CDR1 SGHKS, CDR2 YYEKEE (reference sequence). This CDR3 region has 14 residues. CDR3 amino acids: CASSLGIYKDTQYF. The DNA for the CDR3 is TGTGCCAGCAGCTTGGGGATTTACAAAGATACGCAGTATTTT.

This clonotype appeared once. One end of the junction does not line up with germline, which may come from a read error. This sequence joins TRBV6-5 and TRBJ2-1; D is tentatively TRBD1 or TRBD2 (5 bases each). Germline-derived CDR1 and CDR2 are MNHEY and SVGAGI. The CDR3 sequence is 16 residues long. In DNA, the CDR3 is TGTGCCAGCAGTCCGGGGACCAGCGGCTCCTACAATGAGCAGCTCTTC. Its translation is CASSPGTSGSYNEQLF.

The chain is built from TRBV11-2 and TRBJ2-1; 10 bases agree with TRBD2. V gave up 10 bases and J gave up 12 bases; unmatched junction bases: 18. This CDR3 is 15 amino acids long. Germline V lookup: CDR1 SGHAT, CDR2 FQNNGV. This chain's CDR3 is CANCPQREGLGGQFF. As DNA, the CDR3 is TGTGCCAACTGCCCCCAGCGGGAGGGATTGGGTGGGCAGTTCTTC.

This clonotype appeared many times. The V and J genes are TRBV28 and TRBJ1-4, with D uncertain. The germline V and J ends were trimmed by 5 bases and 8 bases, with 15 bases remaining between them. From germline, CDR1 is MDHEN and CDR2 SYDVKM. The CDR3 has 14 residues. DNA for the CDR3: TGTGCCAGCAGTCCGCCGACGGGAGGCGAAAAACTGTTTTTT. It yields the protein CASSPPTGGEKLFF.

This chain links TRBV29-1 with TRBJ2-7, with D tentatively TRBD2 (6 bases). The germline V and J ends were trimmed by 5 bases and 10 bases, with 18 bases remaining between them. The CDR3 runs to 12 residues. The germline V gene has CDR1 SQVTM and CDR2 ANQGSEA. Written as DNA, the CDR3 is TGCAGCGTTCGTCATGGAGGGAACTATCAGTACTTC. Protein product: CSVRHGGNYQYF.